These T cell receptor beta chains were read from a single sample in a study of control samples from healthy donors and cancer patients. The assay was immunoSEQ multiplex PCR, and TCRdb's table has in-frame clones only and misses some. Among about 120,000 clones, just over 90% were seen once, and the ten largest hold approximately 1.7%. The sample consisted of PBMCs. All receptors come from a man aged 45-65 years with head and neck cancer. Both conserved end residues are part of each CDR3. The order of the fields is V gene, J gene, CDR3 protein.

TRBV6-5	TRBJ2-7	CASGYGGGYEQYF
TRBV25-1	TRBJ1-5	CASGTDSNQPQHF
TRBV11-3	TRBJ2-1	CASSLDESESPTYNEQFF
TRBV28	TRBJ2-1	CAIRTSGVYNEQFF
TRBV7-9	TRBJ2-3	CASSLQQYTDTQYF
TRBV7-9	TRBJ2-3	CASSLAVVLLEDTQYF
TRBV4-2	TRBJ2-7	CASSQDPAGGSHEQYF
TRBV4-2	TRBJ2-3	CASSQRGGRGSTDTQYF
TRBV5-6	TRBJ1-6	CASSLGQPYNSPLHF
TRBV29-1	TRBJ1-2	CSVSTTGDGYTF
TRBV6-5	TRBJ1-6	CASSSFLGERSPLHF
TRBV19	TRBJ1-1	CASSIVRATEAFF
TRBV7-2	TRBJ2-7	CASRQGPYEQYF
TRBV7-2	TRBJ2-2	CASSLLLITGELFF
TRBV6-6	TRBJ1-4	CASSYTQPANEKLFF
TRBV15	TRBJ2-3	CATSRVRDTQYF
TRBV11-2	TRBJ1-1	CASSPIAGGRLNTEAFF
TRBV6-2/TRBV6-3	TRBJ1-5	CASSYAGRSNQPQHF
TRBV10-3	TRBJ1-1	CAITPTGNTEAFF
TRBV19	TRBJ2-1	CASSSKLAGEQFF
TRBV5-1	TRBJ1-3	CASRDTGVGNTIYF
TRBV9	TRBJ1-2	CASSVGQGAGLGYGYTF
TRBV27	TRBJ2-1	CASRSFLGQTYNEQFF
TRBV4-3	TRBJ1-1	CASSPWSGELNTEAFF
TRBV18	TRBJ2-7	CASSRPGNEQYF
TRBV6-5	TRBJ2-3	CASSSETDTQYF
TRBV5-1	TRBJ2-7	CASSLDDFYEQYF
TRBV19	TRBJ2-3	CASSTGLAGSTDTQYF
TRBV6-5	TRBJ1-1	CASSYSGYTEAFF
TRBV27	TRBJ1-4	CASSAKGLPYNEKLFF
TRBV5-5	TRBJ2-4	CASSLVGVGLDIQYF
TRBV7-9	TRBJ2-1	CASSLQGNEQFF
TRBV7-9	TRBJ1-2	CASSRTYGYTF
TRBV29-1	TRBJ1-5	CSVVLGQGVHSNQPQHF
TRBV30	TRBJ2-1	CAWTRGSYNEQFF
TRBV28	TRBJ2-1	CASSKGVPSKQFF
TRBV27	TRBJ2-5	CASSTSGTESPGTQYF
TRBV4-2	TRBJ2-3	CASSQDSRLGQRRGTQYF
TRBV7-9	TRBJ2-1	CASGGWSSYNEQFF
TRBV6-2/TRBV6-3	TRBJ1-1	CASSYSMWLNTEAFF
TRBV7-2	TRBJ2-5	CASSFGGQDQETQYF
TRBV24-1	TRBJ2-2	CATSDAGTGNTGELFF
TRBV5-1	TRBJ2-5	CASSAQETQYF
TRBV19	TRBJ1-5	CASSLRRQPDSNQPQHF
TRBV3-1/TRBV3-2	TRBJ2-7	CASSQAGEQYF
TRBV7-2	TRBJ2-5	CASSLGGGVETQYF
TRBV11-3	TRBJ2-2	CASSFTSGVTGELFF
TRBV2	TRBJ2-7	CASSFTLTSGGEKYEQYF